This T cell receptor beta chain was found in a study of beta chain features in type 1 diabetes. Study-level results: Any HLA effect on TCRB rearrangement was left unresolved by small sub-analyses.

Every isolated RNA sample was fully reverse transcribed, so sequencing captured expressed TCRB transcripts. Measured with immunoSEQ multiplex PCR; TCRdb has only the in-frame clones, and not every one. The repertoire consists of 900,000 or so clones, with around a sixth occurring once and the leading ten covering around 0.02%. Concerning this clone itself: What it binds is unknown.

CD45RO/CCR7/CD25/CD127/CD95/CD27 staining was used to isolate CD4+ naive, central memory, regulatory and stem cell-like memory cells by sorting. This CDR3 contains 15 residues. The ends lost 7 bases at V and 5 bases at J; junction bases unmatched: 8. Germline-derived CDR1 and CDR2 are SGHDN and FVKESK. The clonotype was recovered from a woman under 30 in good health. The chain couples TRBV14 to TRBJ2-2; TRBD1 matches 9 bases. The sequencing input was naive CD4+ T cells from blood. The CDR3 DNA is TGTGCCAGCAAGGAGGGGACAGGGAGGACCGGGGAGCTGTTTTTT. This encodes CASKEGTGRTGELFF.